These T cell receptor beta chains were read from a single sample in a study of T-cell memory formation after mild COVID-19. In TCRdb, the 5' RACE reads were re-called with MiXCR into one record per CDR3 protein. The sample includes roughly 250,000 distinct CDR3 sequences, about a sixth of them seen just once. Material: PBMCs or a T cell subset sorted from them (not recorded which). All receptors derive from a man aged 18 to 29 who had mild COVID-19 (a few samples of this study predate the infection). Cell type and time point are not known. The CDR3 runs from the conserved cysteine through the conserved F or W. D genes are given only for firm matches. Clone size is not always given. Where it is, it says once, few, many or a class for expanded clones.

J gene: TRBJ1-2
V gene: TRBV6-2/TRBV6-3
D gene: -
clone size: few
CDR3 DNA: TGTGCCAGCAGTTACTCGCCTGGGACAACCCTTGGCTACACCTTC
CDR3 protein: CASSYSPGTTLGYTF

J gene: TRBJ2-1
V gene: TRBV4-3
D gene: TRBD1
clone size: many
CDR3 DNA: TGCGCCAGCAGTTCGGGTACAGGGGGCTATGAGCAGTTCTTC
CDR3 protein: CASSSGTGGYEQFF

J gene: TRBJ1-2
V gene: TRBV4-1
D gene: -
clone size: few
CDR3 DNA: TGCGCCAGCAAGCGAAGAGTCTTTCGGCAGAAAGATGATGGCTACACCTTC
CDR3 protein: CASKRRVFRQKDDGYTF

J gene: TRBJ1-5
V gene: TRBV5-5
D gene: -
clone size: once
CDR3 DNA: TGTGCCAGCAGCTTGGAGGGGATCGGCCAGCCCCAGCATTTT
CDR3 protein: CASSLEGIGQPQHF

J gene: TRBJ1-2
V gene: TRBV5-5
D gene: -
clone size: -
CDR3 DNA: TGTGCCAGCAGCCCCTCAACTGGCTACACCTTC
CDR3 protein: CASSPSTGYTF

J gene: TRBJ1-1
V gene: TRBV6-4
D gene: -
clone size: few
CDR3 DNA: TGTGCCAGCAGATCCCAGGGTGGGACTGAAGCTTTCTTT
CDR3 protein: CASRSQGGTEAFF

J gene: TRBJ2-3
V gene: TRBV6-5
D gene: -
clone size: many
CDR3 DNA: TGTGCCAGCGCTGGAGCGCCCCTGGCAGATACGCAGTATTTT
CDR3 protein: CASAGAPLADTQYF

J gene: TRBJ1-1
V gene: TRBV6-5
D gene: -
clone size: -
CDR3 DNA: TGTGCCAGCAGTTACTCGGGGACAACGACCACTGAAGCTTTCTTT
CDR3 protein: CASSYSGTTTTEAFF

J gene: TRBJ2-2
V gene: TRBV7-9
D gene: -
clone size: few
CDR3 DNA: TGTGCCAGCAGTACTTCTTTCGCGAACACCGGGGAGCTGTTTTTT
CDR3 protein: CASSTSFANTGELFF

J gene: TRBJ2-5
V gene: TRBV6-2/TRBV6-3
D gene: -
clone size: few
CDR3 DNA: TGTGCCAGCAAAAAAGTGGAGACCCAGTACTTC
CDR3 protein: CASKKVETQYF

J gene: TRBJ2-4
V gene: TRBV15
D gene: -
clone size: -
CDR3 DNA: TGTGCCACCAGCAGAGACAGGGGATACATTCAGTACTTC
CDR3 protein: CATSRDRGYIQYF

J gene: TRBJ2-2
V gene: TRBV11-3
D gene: -
clone size: few
CDR3 DNA: TGTGCCAGCAGCTTAGGGGGAGGACAGACGAACACCGGGGAGCTGTTTTTT
CDR3 protein: CASSLGGGQTNTGELFF

J gene: TRBJ2-1
V gene: TRBV5-1
D gene: -
clone size: many
CDR3 DNA: TGCGCCAGCAGCTGGGGGGCTAATGAGCAGTTCTTC
CDR3 protein: CASSWGANEQFF

J gene: TRBJ1-1
V gene: TRBV6-6
D gene: TRBD1
clone size: few
CDR3 DNA: TGTGCCAGCAGCATCACAGGGGACGGCACTGAAGCTTTCTTT
CDR3 protein: CASSITGDGTEAFF

J gene: TRBJ2-3
V gene: TRBV11-2
D gene: -
clone size: -
CDR3 DNA: TGTGCCAGCAGCTTAGGGGAGGGGGCCTGGACAGATACGCAGTATTTT
CDR3 protein: CASSLGEGAWTDTQYF

J gene: TRBJ1-1
V gene: TRBV7-6
D gene: -
clone size: few
CDR3 DNA: TGTGCCAGCAGCTCCGGGACTATGATAGGCACTGAAGCTTTCTTT
CDR3 protein: CASSSGTMIGTEAFF

J gene: TRBJ2-3
V gene: TRBV6-5
D gene: TRBD2
clone size: -
CDR3 DNA: TGTGCCAGCAGTTACATTAGGGCTAGCGGGGGCTCCGACCGGGATACGCAGTATTTT
CDR3 protein: CASSYIRASGGSDRDTQYF

J gene: TRBJ2-7
V gene: TRBV7-8
D gene: TRBD1
clone size: many
CDR3 DNA: TGTGCCAGCAGCTTAGGGAAGACAGGGGAGTCGTACGAGGATTACTTC
CDR3 protein: CASSLGKTGESYEDYF

J gene: TRBJ1-6
V gene: TRBV5-4
D gene: TRBD1
clone size: -
CDR3 DNA: TGTGCCAGCAGCATTTGGACAGGGGGCGTCTCCCAACCCCTCCACTTT
CDR3 protein: CASSIWTGGVSQPLHF

J gene: TRBJ2-7
V gene: TRBV5-1
D gene: TRBD1
clone size: many
CDR3 DNA: TGCGCCAGCAGCCTCTCGGGACAGTCCTACGAGCAGTACTTC
CDR3 protein: CASSLSGQSYEQYF

J gene: TRBJ1-6
V gene: TRBV4-3
D gene: -
clone size: few
CDR3 DNA: TGCGCCAGCAGCCAACTTATCCAACAGGGAGACAATTCACCCCTCCACTTT
CDR3 protein: CASSQLIQQGDNSPLHF

J gene: TRBJ2-1
V gene: TRBV28
D gene: -
clone size: -
CDR3 DNA: TGTGCCAGCAGTCCGTACGGCAGGGGTGAGCAGTTCTTC
CDR3 protein: CASSPYGRGEQFF

J gene: TRBJ2-2
V gene: TRBV5-4
D gene: -
clone size: -
CDR3 DNA: TGTGCCAGCAGCCCCGCGGGGTGGTCGGTTACCGGGGAGCTGTTTTTT
CDR3 protein: CASSPAGWSVTGELFF

J gene: TRBJ1-4
V gene: TRBV29-1
D gene: -
clone size: -
CDR3 DNA: TGCAGCGCCTCGTATGGTTCTTCTAATGAAAAACTGTTTTTT
CDR3 protein: CSASYGSSNEKLFF

J gene: TRBJ1-5
V gene: TRBV7-9
D gene: -
clone size: few
CDR3 DNA: TGTGCCAGCAGCCTCCTTGGTGGGGACCCCCAGCATTTT
CDR3 protein: CASSLLGGDPQHF

J gene: TRBJ2-5
V gene: TRBV5-1
D gene: TRBD2
clone size: few
CDR3 DNA: TGCGCCAGCAACCAGCGGGGGGGCTATTTAGAGACCCAGTACTTC
CDR3 protein: CASNQRGGYLETQYF